A selection of T cell receptor beta chains follows, all from one sample in a study of blood T cells in healthy people across ages. TCRdb re-analysed the 5' RACE reads in MiXCR, keeping a single row per CDR3 protein. The sample has about 1.4 million distinct CDR3 sequences; 45% to 70% are singletons. Sequenced: blood. The receptor source for this set is a man aged 18 to 29 in good health. Each CDR3 is given with its conserved first and last residue. D genes are given only for firm matches. The size field is filled for only some rows; it gives once, few, many or a size class.

TRBV10-3	TRBJ2-7	-	once	TGTGCCATCAACCAGGAAAGGACCTACGAGCAGTACTTC	CAINQERTYEQYF
TRBV20-1	TRBJ2-7	-	few	TGCAGTGCTAGCCCGAACTACGAGCAGTACTTC	CSASPNYEQYF
TRBV6-6	TRBJ2-3	TRBD2	-	TGTGCCAGCACGGCTAGCGGGACTAGCACAGATACGCAGTATTTT	CASTASGTSTDTQYF
TRBV4-2	TRBJ1-1	-	-	TGTGCCAGCAGCCAACCAAGACAGTTACCGGGTGTCGCTTACACTGAAGCTTTCTTT	CASSQPRQLPGVAYTEAFF
TRBV29-1	TRBJ1-1	TRBD1	few	TGCAGCGTTGTAACGGACAGGTTGAACACTGAAGCTTTCTTT	CSVVTDRLNTEAFF
TRBV6-5	TRBJ1-1	-	once	TGTGCCAGCAGTTACTCCACAGGGACTAACGGGAGGGGCACTGAAGCTTTCTTT	CASSYSTGTNGRGTEAFF
TRBV29-1	TRBJ2-7	TRBD2	-	TGCAGCGTGACTAGCTACTACGAGCAGTACTTC	CSVTSYYEQYF
TRBV27	TRBJ2-2	TRBD1	few	TGTGCCAGCAGTCCCACGACAGGGGCCGGGGAGCTGTTTTTT	CASSPTTGAGELFF
TRBV5-6	TRBJ2-7	-	-	TGTGCCAGCAGCCTTATGACGGGCCCCGAGGGAGAGCAGTACTTC	CASSLMTGPEGEQYF
TRBV29-1	TRBJ2-5	-	few	TGCAGCGTTGAGGTTCAAGGAGAGACCCAGTACTTC	CSVEVQGETQYF
TRBV6-6	TRBJ2-3	-	-	TGTGCCAGCAGTTACGCGGGACCGAGAGATACGCAGTATTTT	CASSYAGPRDTQYF
TRBV6-2/TRBV6-3	TRBJ2-1	-	few	TGTGCCACCTCGCCGGCCGGGACAATCTACAATGAGCAGTTCTTC	CATSPAGTIYNEQFF
TRBV28	TRBJ1-5	-	-	TGTGCCAGCAGTTTGGGTCCAGGAAACAATCAGCCCCAGCATTTT	CASSLGPGNNQPQHF
TRBV3-1	TRBJ1-4	TRBD1	-	TGTGCCAGCAGCCAAATGACAGGGTCTAATGAAAAACTGTTTTTT	CASSQMTGSNEKLFF
TRBV12-3/TRBV12-4	TRBJ2-1	-	-	TGTGCCAGCAGCCCACAGGTCCCTAATGAGCAGTTCTTC	CASSPQVPNEQFF
TRBV2	TRBJ1-1	TRBD1	-	TGTGCCAGCAGTGTGGGACAGGGCTTGACTGAAGCTTTCTTT	CASSVGQGLTEAFF
TRBV20-1	TRBJ2-3	TRBD1	few	TGCAGTGCTCCCTACAGGGGGCTTGGCACAGATACGCAGTATTTT	CSAPYRGLGTDTQYF
TRBV15	TRBJ2-1	TRBD2	-	TGTACCACCAGCAGCCTAGCGGGGGGGTACAATGAGCAGTTCTTC	CTTSSLAGGYNEQFF
TRBV6-5	TRBJ1-4	-	-	TGTGCCAGCAGTTACGGACAGACTAATGAAAAACTGTTTTTT	CASSYGQTNEKLFF
TRBV28	TRBJ2-6	-	many	TGTGCCAGCAGTCCCCCCGGGCACTCTGGGGCCAACGTCCTGACTTTC	CASSPPGHSGANVLTF
TRBV7-9	TRBJ2-5	TRBD2	-	TGTGCCAGCAGCTTAGCCGGCAGGGCGGGGGAGGAAGAGACCCAGTACTTC	CASSLAGRAGEEETQYF
TRBV6-1	TRBJ2-2	-	-	TGTGCCAGCAGTAAGGAAGGGATAACGAACACCGGGGAGCTGTTTTTT	CASSKEGITNTGELFF
TRBV7-9	TRBJ2-7	-	-	TGTGCCAGCAGCCCCGCTGCGTCGGTCTACGAGCAGTACTTC	CASSPAASVYEQYF
TRBV29-1	TRBJ2-3	-	-	TGCAGCGTTGAGGTCGCGGGGAACACAGATACGCAGTATTTT	CSVEVAGNTDTQYF
TRBV4-1	TRBJ1-2	-	-	TGCGCCAGCAGCCAAGAACGGGGGGCTGCCTATGGCTACACCTTC	CASSQERGAAYGYTF
TRBV29-1	TRBJ2-1	TRBD1	-	TGCAGCGGGGGACAGGCCTTCTACAATGAGCAGTTCTTC	CSGGQAFYNEQFF
TRBV18	TRBJ2-3	-	-	TGTGCCAGCTCACCTGGCCTCTCTCGAGATACGCAGTATTTT	CASSPGLSRDTQYF
TRBV25-1	TRBJ1-2	-	-	TGTGCCAGCAGACCAACAGGGTATAACTATGGCTACACCTTC	CASRPTGYNYGYTF
TRBV11-1	TRBJ2-1	-	-	TGTGCCAGCAGCCTTGGGACCTCGGTGAATGAGCAGTTCTTC	CASSLGTSVNEQFF
TRBV4-3	TRBJ2-1	-	-	TGCGCCAGCAGCCTGGCGCGGGGATTCGTCTACAATGAGCAGTTCTTC	CASSLARGFVYNEQFF
TRBV9	TRBJ2-1	TRBD2	few	TGTGCCAGCAGCGTAGCAAGCGGGGGGACCTACAATGAGCAGTTCTTC	CASSVASGGTYNEQFF
TRBV7-2	TRBJ2-7	-	few	TGTGCCAGCAGCCCCCGGGTCTCCTCCTACGAGCAGTACTTC	CASSPRVSSYEQYF
TRBV4-2	TRBJ2-3	-	-	TGTGCCAGCACCAGGACTGCCTCTAGCACAGATACGCAGTATTTT	CASTRTASSTDTQYF
TRBV15	TRBJ2-2	TRBD2	-	TGTGCCACCAGCAGAGATCGCCCAGCGGGGTTTAACACCGGGGAGCTGTTTTTT	CATSRDRPAGFNTGELFF
TRBV29-1	TRBJ2-2	TRBD1	-	TGCAGCGTAGCCCGACAGGGTTGGGACACCGGGGAGCTGTTTTTT	CSVARQGWDTGELFF
TRBV3-1	TRBJ1-6	-	-	TGTGCCAGCAGCCAAGGGGTAGGGATTAATTCACCCCTCCACTTT	CASSQGVGINSPLHF
TRBV27	TRBJ2-1	TRBD2	-	TGTGCCAGCAGTTTTGGGATAGCGGGGTATGAGCAGTTCTTC	CASSFGIAGYEQFF
TRBV9	TRBJ1-5	-	-	TGTGCCAGCAGCGGAAGAGTGAGAGGGGATCAGCCCCAGCATTTT	CASSGRVRGDQPQHF
TRBV6-1	TRBJ2-1	-	once	TGTGCCAGCAGTGAAGCGGAATTTAATGGGCAGTTCTTC	CASSEAEFNGQFF
TRBV7-2	TRBJ2-7	-	-	TGTGCCAGCAGCCCCCTCCAGCAGCTGCCCTACGAGCAGTACTTC	CASSPLQQLPYEQYF
TRBV4-2	TRBJ2-7	-	-	TGTGCCAGCAGCCATCGGCCCAAGGGCTTCTACGAGCAGTACTTC	CASSHRPKGFYEQYF
TRBV9	TRBJ2-1	TRBD2	few	TGTGCCAGCCGACTAGCGGGTAACTACAATGAGCAGTTCTTC	CASRLAGNYNEQFF
TRBV12-3/TRBV12-4	TRBJ2-5	-	-	TGTGCCAGCAGTATAATAGCGGAAGAGACCCAGTACTTC	CASSIIAEETQYF
TRBV5-1	TRBJ2-5	TRBD2	-	TGCGCCAGCAGCTTACTTAGCGGGGGGACCATGGGGAATGAGCAGTACTTC	CASSLLSGGTMGNEQYF
TRBV29-1	TRBJ2-7	-	-	TGCAGCGCCGTTTACAGCTACGAGCAGTACTTC	CSAVYSYEQYF
TRBV6-6	TRBJ2-7	TRBD1	-	TGTGCCAGCAGGCAGGGACAGATTACCTACGAGCAGTACTTC	CASRQGQITYEQYF
TRBV12-3/TRBV12-4	TRBJ2-7	-	-	TGTGCCAGCAGTTTGGTGGAGGACACGCGCTACGAGCAGTACTTC	CASSLVEDTRYEQYF
TRBV12-3/TRBV12-4	TRBJ1-5	TRBD1	-	TGTGCCAGCAGATCAACAGGGGGCGGGAAGCCCCAGCATTTT	CASRSTGGGKPQHF
TRBV7-8	TRBJ2-3	TRBD2	-	TGTGCGAGTATACGGGGGGTTACCACAGATACGCAGTATTTT	CASIRGVTTDTQYF
TRBV6-6	TRBJ1-4	-	-	TGTGCCAGCAGTTACGAGCCCCCCTCGGGAAAACTGTTTTTT	CASSYEPPSGKLFF
TRBV12-3/TRBV12-4	TRBJ2-3	-	few	TGTGCCAGCAGCTGGGGGCTGACCTATACGCAGTATTTT	CASSWGLTYTQYF
TRBV4-1	TRBJ2-7	TRBD2	-	TGCGCCAGCAGCCAAGGACTAGCTTGGGCGTACGAGCAGTACTTC	CASSQGLAWAYEQYF
TRBV11-2	TRBJ1-1	TRBD1	-	TGTGCCAGCAGCTTAGGGGCCAGGGGGTACACTGAAGCTTTCTTT	CASSLGARGYTEAFF
TRBV7-9	TRBJ1-1	TRBD1	-	TGTGCCAGCAGCTTAGGGACAGGGAAGGTTGAAGCTTTCTTT	CASSLGTGKVEAFF
TRBV20-1	TRBJ1-1	-	many	TGCAGTGCACGACACGGGGGGGACACTGAAGCTTTCTTT	CSARHGGDTEAFF
TRBV12-3/TRBV12-4	TRBJ2-7	-	-	TGTGCCAGCAGTTTAGCCGCCGGTGGGCCGCGGACCTTCGAGCAGTACTTC	CASSLAAGGPRTFEQYF
TRBV5-1	TRBJ2-7	-	-	TGCGCCAGCAGCTTGGAGATAGGCTACGAGCAGTACTTC	CASSLEIGYEQYF